The T cell receptor (beta chain) under discussion was sequenced for a study of blood T cell repertoires in COVID-19. Looking at the study overall: Italy, Spain and the United States were the sources of the convalescent and acute COVID-19 samples.

The germline V gene has CDR1 SGHRS and CDR2 YFSETQ. V was cut by 0 bases and J by 8 bases, with 14 bases left in between. The CDR3 totals 14 residues. Sequenced by immunoSEQ multiplex PCR; TCRdb stores in-frame clones only, minus some. The top ten clones hold 3.5% to 4% of a sample with about 230,000 clones, roughly 86% of them seen once. The receptor comes from a woman younger than 45 with acute COVID-19. Sequenced input: PBMCs or T cells enriched from blood (not recorded which). This chain joins TRBV5-1 and TRBJ1-2; D remains unclear. This CDR3 reads CASSLDATTEGYTF. The CDR3, as DNA: TGCGCCAGCAGCTTGGATGCAACCACCGAGGGCTACACCTTC.